This is a list of T cell receptor beta chains from one sample in a study of cytomegalovirus exposure and HLA in healthy donors. Libraries were prepared by immunoSEQ multiplex PCR; TCRdb keeps only in-frame clonotypes and omits some of them. The sample consists of about 110,000 clones, more than 70% of them appearing once. Sequencing input: PBMCs. These TCRs come from a man aged 25 to 40 in good health and CMV-seronegative. Each CDR3 is given with its conserved first and last residue. The D gene is left open where the match is weak. A row's size may be missing; if present it is once, few, many or a size class.

V	J	D	size	DNA	CDR3
TRBV15	TRBJ1-1	.	.	TGTGCCACCAGCAGAGATGAGTTCGGCAGGGCTTGGACTGAAGCTTTCTTT	CATSRDEFGRAWTEAFF
TRBV5-5	TRBJ2-7	.	.	TGTGCCAGCAGCTTAACTACCACCTACGAGCAGTACTTC	CASSLTTTYEQYF
TRBV6-1	TRBJ2-5	TRBD2	few	TGTGCCAGCAAGCTAGCGGCACAAGAGACCCAGTACTTC	CASKLAAQETQYF
TRBV6-5	TRBJ2-2	.	.	TGTGCCAGCAGGCCTCTGGCCAGGGGTTCCGGGGAGCTGTTTTTT	CASRPLARGSGELFF
TRBV7-8	TRBJ1-1	.	once	TGTGCCAGCAGCTCCCCCCGGGTTGAAGCTTTCTTT	CASSSPRVEAFF
TRBV18	TRBJ2-2	.	few	TGTGCCAGCTCACCAGAACGTTCCAGCGGGAACACCGGGGAGCTGTTTTTT	CASSPERSSGNTGELFF
TRBV23-1	TRBJ2-5	TRBD2	once	TGCGCCAGCAGTCCAACGTCTAGCGGGAGGGCGTTTTCGGACTTC	CASSPTSSGRAFSDF
TRBV4-2	TRBJ2-1	TRBD2	few	TGTGCCAGCAGCCAGGTAACCGGGACTAGCGTCCACAATGAGCAGTTCTTC	CASSQVTGTSVHNEQFF
TRBV7-8	TRBJ2-7	TRBD1	once	TGTGCCAGCAGCCTGCTGACGGGACAGGGGAACCACGAGCAGTACTTC	CASSLLTGQGNHEQYF
TRBV18	TRBJ1-1	.	.	TGTGCCAGCTCACGCCGGGAAGACTATGAAGCTTTCTTT	CASSRREDYEAFF
TRBV6-1	TRBJ2-7	TRBD2	once	TGTGCCAGCAGTCGGAGCGGGAGGGCAACCTACGAGCAGTACTTC	CASSRSGRATYEQYF
TRBV30	TRBJ1-1	.	.	TGTGCCTGGAGTGTCACGGTTTCGAACACTGAAGCTTTCTTT	CAWSVTVSNTEAFF
TRBV18	TRBJ1-5	.	.	TGTGCCAGCTCACGGGAGGGCGATCAGCCCCAGCATTTT	CASSREGDQPQHF
TRBV5-1	TRBJ2-2	.	.	TGCGCCAGCAGCTTGGTCAGAAACACCGGGGAGCTGTTTTTT	CASSLVRNTGELFF
TRBV7-9	TRBJ2-7	.	.	TGTTCCAGCAGCTTCTACGGACAGTCTAGCTCCTACGAGCAGTACTTC	CSSSFYGQSSSYEQYF
TRBV5-1	TRBJ2-3	.	.	TGCGCCAGCAGCTTGATAGCGGCCACAGATACGCAGTATTTT	CASSLIAATDTQYF
TRBV27	TRBJ2-7	.	.	TGTGCCAGCAGTTTAGGCGGATACGAGCAGTACTTC	CASSLGGYEQYF
TRBV6-5	TRBJ2-7	TRBD1	.	TGTGCCAGCAGTTACGGACAGGATTCCTACGAGCAGTACTTC	CASSYGQDSYEQYF
TRBV6-5	TRBJ1-3	.	.	TGTGCCAGCGCGCGATCACAGGGAAGTGGAAACACCATATATTTT	CASARSQGSGNTIYF
TRBV11-2	TRBJ2-3	.	.	TGTGCCAGCAGCTTTGTGGCGGCAGATACGCAGTATTTT	CASSFVAADTQYF
TRBV7-9	TRBJ1-4	TRBD1	few	TGTGCCAGCAGCTTAGGGGGACAGGGTAATGAAAAACTGTTTTTT	CASSLGGQGNEKLFF
TRBV5-1	TRBJ2-2	.	.	TGCGCCAGCAGCGGGGGAGCACCCCGGGGGGGGGAGCTGTTTTTT	CASSGGAPRGGELFF
TRBV5-1	TRBJ2-1	.	.	TGCGCCAGCAGCTCTGTATCCGGGGGATCCTACAATGAGCAGTTCTTC	CASSSVSGGSYNEQFF
TRBV25-1	TRBJ2-4	.	few	TGTGCCAGCAGTGCTTTCTTTAATCCGTCCAAAAACATTCAGTACTTC	CASSAFFNPSKNIQYF
TRBV14	TRBJ2-7	TRBD1	.	TGTGCCAGCAGCCAAGGCCCGGGACAGGGGAGAGAGCAGTACTTC	CASSQGPGQGREQYF
TRBV6-5	TRBJ2-7	TRBD1	.	TGTGCCAGCAGTAAACAGGGGACCTACGAGCAGTACTTC	CASSKQGTYEQYF
TRBV25-1	TRBJ1-3	.	.	TGTGCCAGCAGCTCCGGTGGAAACACCATATATTTT	CASSSGGNTIYF
TRBV28	TRBJ1-1	.	once	TGTGCCAGCAGAATCCCCAGGGACACTGAAGCTTTCTTT	CASRIPRDTEAFF
TRBV14	TRBJ2-1	.	few	TGTGCCAGCAGCTTGATGCGGAATGAGCAGTTCTTC	CASSLMRNEQFF
TRBV7-7	TRBJ2-1	.	.	TGTGCCAGCAGCTTACGGGAGGGGGCTGACAATGAGCAGTTCTTC	CASSLREGADNEQFF
TRBV29-1	TRBJ1-6	TRBD1	few	TGCAGCGTCGGGACAGGGATGGGTAATTCACCCCTCCACTTT	CSVGTGMGNSPLHF
TRBV5-1	TRBJ1-4	TRBD1	.	TGCGCCAGCAGCTTGTCAGTCGACAGGGCGCATGAAAAACTGTTTTTT	CASSLSVDRAHEKLFF
TRBV29-1	TRBJ2-1	.	.	TGCAGCGTTGATCGCCCGGGATACAATGAGCAGTTCTTC	CSVDRPGYNEQFF
TRBV2	TRBJ1-2	TRBD1	.	TGTGCCAGCAGCCCCACAGGGGGGTATGGCTACACCTTC	CASSPTGGYGYTF
TRBV5-1	TRBJ2-3	TRBD2	.	TGCGCCAGCAGCACCAGACTAGCGGGGGGGCCGAGCACAGATACGCAGTATTTT	CASSTRLAGGPSTDTQYF
TRBV2	TRBJ2-6	TRBD1	.	TGTGCCAGCAGTCGGGACAGCCCCTCTGGGGCCAACGTCCTGACTTTC	CASSRDSPSGANVLTF
TRBV7-6	TRBJ2-5	.	.	TGTGCCAGCAGCCGACGGGAGTACCAAGAGACCCAGTACTTC	CASSRREYQETQYF
TRBV4-1	TRBJ2-1	.	.	TGCGCCAGCAGCCAAGATATGCAGGGGAACGCTGAGCAGTTCTTC	CASSQDMQGNAEQFF
TRBV7-9	TRBJ2-3	.	few	TGTGCCAGCAGCCCACATAGCCATACGCAGTATTTT	CASSPHSHTQYF
TRBV6-5	TRBJ1-5	.	.	TGTGCCAGCAGTTACTCGAGATCTAGCAATCAGCCCCAGCATTTT	CASSYSRSSNQPQHF
TRBV6-6	TRBJ2-7	.	.	TGTGCCAGCAGTTTTTTCAAGCAGAAGGCGGCATACGAGCAGTACTTC	CASSFFKQKAAYEQYF
TRBV4-1	TRBJ2-6	TRBD1	.	TGCGCCAGCAGCCAAGAAATATCAAACCGGGACAGGGTAAGTTCTGGGGCCAACGTCCTGACTTTC	CASSQEISNRDRVSSGANVLTF
TRBV7-9	TRBJ1-1	.	.	TGTGCCAGCAGCAAACCGGGACAGAACACTGAAGCTTTCTTT	CASSKPGQNTEAFF
TRBV11-2	TRBJ2-5	.	.	TGTGCCAGCAGCCCAAGGAGGACAGTTCAAGAGACCCAGTACTTC	CASSPRRTVQETQYF
TRBV4-2	TRBJ2-3	TRBD2	.	TGTGCCAGCAGCCATTCTGGACTAGCGGGGGGGGGAGATACGCAGTATTTT	CASSHSGLAGGGDTQYF
TRBV28	TRBJ2-2	.	.	TGTGCCAGCAGATCAGATGCCGGGGAGCTGTTTTTT	CASRSDAGELFF
TRBV9	TRBJ1-2	TRBD1	.	TGTGCCAGCAGCGTAGTAGGGAGGACAGGCTATGGCTACACCTTC	CASSVVGRTGYGYTF
TRBV2	TRBJ1-1	TRBD1	few	TGTGCCAGCAGTGTTCTCCCACAGGGGAAAGGGGCTTTCTTT	CASSVLPQGKGAFF
TRBV11-2	TRBJ2-1	.	.	TGTGCCAGCAGCTGGACTCGCTCCTACAATGAGCAGTTCTTC	CASSWTRSYNEQFF
TRBV10-1	TRBJ2-1	.	.	TGCGCCAGCAGTCCCGGCGGGTCATACAATGAGCAGTTCTTC	CASSPGGSYNEQFF
TRBV10-3	TRBJ1-1	TRBD1	few	TGTGCCATCACCCCGGGACAGGGTCGATCTGAAGCTTTCTTT	CAITPGQGRSEAFF
TRBV5-1	TRBJ1-1	.	.	TGCGCCAGCAGCTTGTCAATCGGGGGTGTGAACACTGAAGCTTTCTTT	CASSLSIGGVNTEAFF
TRBV7-2	TRBJ2-5	.	.	TGTGCCAGCAGCTTACGAGGGTCGAGGCAAGAGACCCAGTACTTC	CASSLRGSRQETQYF
TRBV7-9	TRBJ1-2	TRBD1	.	TGTTCCAGCAGCCTCGGACAGGGGCGAGGCTATGGCTACACCTTC	CSSSLGQGRGYGYTF